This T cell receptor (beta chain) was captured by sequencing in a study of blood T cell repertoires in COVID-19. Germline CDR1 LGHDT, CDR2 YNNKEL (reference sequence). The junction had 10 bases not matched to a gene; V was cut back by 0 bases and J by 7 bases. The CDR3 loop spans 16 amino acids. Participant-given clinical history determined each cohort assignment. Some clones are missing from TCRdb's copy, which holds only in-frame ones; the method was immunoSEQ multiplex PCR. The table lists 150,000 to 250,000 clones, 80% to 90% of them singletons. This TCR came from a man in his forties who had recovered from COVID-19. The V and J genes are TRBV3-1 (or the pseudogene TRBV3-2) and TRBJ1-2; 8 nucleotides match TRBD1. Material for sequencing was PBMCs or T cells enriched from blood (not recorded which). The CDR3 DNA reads TGTGCCAGCAGCCAAGATCTTGGCAGGGGGCGCGTTGGCTACACCTTC. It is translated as CASSQDLGRGRVGYTF.